A single sample gave rise to the 14 T cell receptor beta chains below, sequenced in a study of CD4+ T cells in melanoma (dated by TCRdb to 2021 to 2024). Preparation of the library involved the immunoSEQ multiplex PCR assay. Here the immuneACCESS table is served through TCRdb, limited to in-frame sequences with V and J called. Missing clones are a known gap in these copies; in checked studies unresolved V genes cover under half, and the rest lacks a known reason. The table for this sample lists about 14,000 clones; approximately 71% of them were counted only once. 18% of the sample rests with the top ten. Sequenced material: cells from a culture (not recorded whether cultured in vitro). The receptors originated from a human donor with melanoma.

J is TRBJ2-1 and V is TRBV6-6; either TRBD1 or TRBD2 may supply D (5 bases each). The CDR3 consists of 15 residues. The germline V gene has CDR1 MNHNY and CDR2 SVGAGI (reference sequence). V lost 2 bases and J 6 bases, leaving 14 bases between the germline ends. This chain's CDR3 is CASSYPRGEGNEQFF. CDR3 nucleotides: TGTGCCAGCAGTTACCCCCGGGGCGAGGGCAATGAGCAGTTCTTC.

About this clone itself: The junction departs from germline at one end; a sequencing error may be responsible. This sequence joins TRBV15 and TRBJ2-1; D uncertain. Looked up from germline, CDR1 is LNHNV and CDR2 is YYDKDF (reference sequence). This CDR3 has 13 residues. The CDR3 sequence is CATRRDGLREQFF. CDR3 nucleotide sequence: TGTGCCACCAGAAGAGATGGCCTCCGGGAGCAGTTCTTC.

The rearrangement links TRBV27 to TRBJ1-2, with unresolved D. The CDR3 contains 15 residues. Between the trimmed V and J ends, which lost 7 bases and 9 bases, there was a span of 24 bases. Germline V gene sequence: CDR1 MNHEY, CDR2 SMNVEV (reference sequence). DNA for the CDR3: TGTGCCAGCAAGCTATACAGCTCCAGCCCGGGCCGCTACACCTTC. Its translation: CASKLYSSSPGRYTF.

The genes are TRBV18 and TRBJ2-1; D is undetermined. The CDR3 totals 15 residues. CDR1 and CDR2 from the germline V gene are KGHSH and LQKENI. V was trimmed by 3 bases and J by 5 bases, leaving 14 bases between them. The CDR3 reads CASSPDSWRDNEQFF. The CDR3 DNA reads as TGTGCCAGCTCACCTGACTCGTGGCGCGACAATGAGCAGTTCTTC.

This clone has just a few counts. The chain couples TRBV28 to TRBJ1-1; D gene uncertain. The CDR3 covers 13 residues. Germline CDR1 and CDR2: MDHEN and SYDVKM. Trimming stripped 7 bases from V and 9 bases from J, with 18 bases between. CDR3 coding DNA: TGTGCCAGCACTACCTATGCGGCCTCCCAAGCTTTCTTT. This codes for CASTTYAASQAFF.

This clone was seen a single time. The chain combines TRBV9 with TRBJ2-5; 12 nucleotides agree with TRBD2. The germline V gene has CDR1 SGDLS and CDR2 YYNGEE. The trim removed 2 bases at V and 4 bases at J, leaving 6 bases unmatched. The CDR3 is 16 amino acids. The CDR3 DNA reads as TGTGCCAGCAGCGTTGGGACTAGCGGGCGACTAGAGACCCAGTACTTC. Translating gives CASSVGTSGRLETQYF.

V is TRBV2 and J is TRBJ1-1; D remains unclear. V dropped 4 bases and J dropped 1 base, with 10 bases sitting between them. The CDR3 contains 14 residues. CDR1 and CDR2 from the germline V gene are SNHLY and FYNNEI. Here the CDR3 reads CASSGTGANTEAFF. For the CDR3, the DNA is TGTGCCAGCAGTGGGACCGGCGCGAACACTGAAGCTTTCTTT.

The chain employs TRBV18 and TRBJ1-6; D is uncertain. The CDR3 spans 18 residues. Germline lookup yields CDR1 KGHSH and CDR2 LQKENI. Deletions cut 3 bases from V and 0 bases from J, with 15 bases between. CDR3 residues: CASSPSGVGSSYNSPLHF. The CDR3 DNA is TGTGCCAGCTCACCGAGTGGGGTCGGAAGCTCCTATAATTCACCCCTCCACTTT.

The V call is TRBV5-1, the J call TRBJ1-5, with unresolved D. Germline-derived CDR1 and CDR2 are SGHRS and YFSETQ. V lost 0 bases and J 4 bases, leaving 8 bases between the germline ends. The CDR3 is made up of 14 amino acids. The DNA of the CDR3 is TGCGCCAGCAGCTTGGAAGGTACGAATCAGCCCCAGCATTTT. Amino acids: CASSLEGTNQPQHF.

The genes are TRBV7-8 and TRBJ2-5; TRBD1 is a possible D gene (6 bases). The V gene's germline CDR1 is SGHVS and CDR2 FQNEAQ. This CDR3 has 14 amino acids. V gave up 1 base and J gave up 4 bases, with 10 bases separating them. CDR3 in amino acids: CASSLVGTIETQYF. The CDR3, as DNA: TGTGCCAGCAGCTTAGTTGGGACAATAGAGACCCAGTACTTC.

The chain employs TRBV5-1 and TRBJ1-4; possibly TRBD1 for D (5 bases). Per germline, CDR1 SGHRS and CDR2 YFSETQ. Trimming removed 0 bases from V and 8 bases from J, with 11 bases in between. The CDR3 is made up of 14 amino acids. The CDR3 nucleotides read TGCGCCAGCAGCTTGGACGGGGCGCGGGAAAAACTGTTTTTT. This translates into CASSLDGAREKLFF.

J is TRBJ1-3 and V is TRBV7-9; 7 bases align to TRBD1. Trimming removed 5 bases from V and 4 bases from J; junction bases left unmatched: 5. This CDR3 contains 14 residues. Germline V gene sequence: CDR1 SEHNR, CDR2 FQNEAQ (reference sequence). Here the CDR3 reads CASSGGTVGNTIYF. CDR3 bases: TGTGCCAGCAGCGGTGGGACAGTCGGAAACACCATATATTTT.

The V gene is TRBV6-1, the J gene TRBJ2-1; D tentatively reads TRBD1 or TRBD2 (7 bases each). From germline, CDR1 is MNHNS and CDR2 SASEGT. The CDR3 consists of 15 residues. V was shortened by 5 bases and J by 6 bases, with 17 bases between the two germline ends. DNA of the CDR3: TGTGCCAGCAGTAGACAGGGAGGGACTGTCAATGAGCAGTTCTTC. Protein sequence: CASSRQGGTVNEQFF.

The chain recombines TRBV11-3 with TRBJ2-1, with D possibly being TRBD2 (7 bases). Germline V lookup: CDR1 SGHNT, CDR2 YENEEA. The CDR3 has 15 residues. Trimming removed 5 bases from V and 4 bases from J, with 15 bases in between. CDR3 residues: CASSARGARYNEQFF. The CDR3 region has the DNA TGTGCCAGCAGCGCACGGGGGGCCAGGTACAATGAGCAGTTCTTC.